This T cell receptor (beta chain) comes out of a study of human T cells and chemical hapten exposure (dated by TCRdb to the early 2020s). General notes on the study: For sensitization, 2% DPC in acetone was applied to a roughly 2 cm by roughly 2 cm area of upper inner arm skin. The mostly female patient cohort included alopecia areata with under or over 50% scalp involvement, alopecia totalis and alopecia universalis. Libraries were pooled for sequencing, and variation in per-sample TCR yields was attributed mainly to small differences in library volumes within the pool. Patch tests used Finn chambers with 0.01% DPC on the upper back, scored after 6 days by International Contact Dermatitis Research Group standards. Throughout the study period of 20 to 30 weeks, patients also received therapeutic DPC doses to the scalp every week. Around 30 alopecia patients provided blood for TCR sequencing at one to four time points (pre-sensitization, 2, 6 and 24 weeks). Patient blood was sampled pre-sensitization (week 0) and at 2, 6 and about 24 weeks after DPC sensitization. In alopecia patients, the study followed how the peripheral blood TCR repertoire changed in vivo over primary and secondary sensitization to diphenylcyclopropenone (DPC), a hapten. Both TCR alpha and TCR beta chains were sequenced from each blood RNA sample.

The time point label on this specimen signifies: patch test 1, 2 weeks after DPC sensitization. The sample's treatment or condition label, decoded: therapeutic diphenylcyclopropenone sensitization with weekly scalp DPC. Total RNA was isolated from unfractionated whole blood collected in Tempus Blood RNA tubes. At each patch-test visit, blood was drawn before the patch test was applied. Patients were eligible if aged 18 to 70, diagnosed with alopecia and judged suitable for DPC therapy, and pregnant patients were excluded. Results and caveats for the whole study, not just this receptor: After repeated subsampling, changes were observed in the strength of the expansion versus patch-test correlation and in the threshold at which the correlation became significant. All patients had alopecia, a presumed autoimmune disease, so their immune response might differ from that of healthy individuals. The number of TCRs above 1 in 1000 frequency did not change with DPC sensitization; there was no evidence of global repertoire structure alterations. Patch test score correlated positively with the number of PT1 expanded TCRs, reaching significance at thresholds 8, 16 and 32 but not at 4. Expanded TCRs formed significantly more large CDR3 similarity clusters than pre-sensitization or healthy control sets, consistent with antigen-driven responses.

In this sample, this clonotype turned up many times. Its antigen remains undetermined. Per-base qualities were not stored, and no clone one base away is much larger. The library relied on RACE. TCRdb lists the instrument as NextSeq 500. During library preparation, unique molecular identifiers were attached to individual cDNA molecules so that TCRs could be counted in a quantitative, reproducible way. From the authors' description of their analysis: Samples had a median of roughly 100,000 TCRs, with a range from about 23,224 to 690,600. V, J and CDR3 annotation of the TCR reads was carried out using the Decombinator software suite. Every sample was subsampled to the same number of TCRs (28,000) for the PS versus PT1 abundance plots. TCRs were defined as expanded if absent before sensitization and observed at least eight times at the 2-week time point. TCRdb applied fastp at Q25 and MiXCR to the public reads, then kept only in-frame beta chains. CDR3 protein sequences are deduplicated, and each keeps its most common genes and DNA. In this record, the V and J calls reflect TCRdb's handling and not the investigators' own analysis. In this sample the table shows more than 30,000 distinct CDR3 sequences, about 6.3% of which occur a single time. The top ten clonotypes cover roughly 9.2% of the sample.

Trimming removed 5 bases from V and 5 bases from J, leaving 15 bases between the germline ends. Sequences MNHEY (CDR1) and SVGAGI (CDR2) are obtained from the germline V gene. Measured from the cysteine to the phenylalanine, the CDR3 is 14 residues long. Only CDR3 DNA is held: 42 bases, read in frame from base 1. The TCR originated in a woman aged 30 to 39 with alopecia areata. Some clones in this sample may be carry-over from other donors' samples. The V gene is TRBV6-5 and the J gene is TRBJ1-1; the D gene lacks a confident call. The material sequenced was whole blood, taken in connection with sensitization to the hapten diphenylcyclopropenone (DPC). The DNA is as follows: TGTGCCAGCAGTAACCGAAGAAGTGGGACTGAAGCTTTCTTT. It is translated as CASSNRRSGTEAFF.